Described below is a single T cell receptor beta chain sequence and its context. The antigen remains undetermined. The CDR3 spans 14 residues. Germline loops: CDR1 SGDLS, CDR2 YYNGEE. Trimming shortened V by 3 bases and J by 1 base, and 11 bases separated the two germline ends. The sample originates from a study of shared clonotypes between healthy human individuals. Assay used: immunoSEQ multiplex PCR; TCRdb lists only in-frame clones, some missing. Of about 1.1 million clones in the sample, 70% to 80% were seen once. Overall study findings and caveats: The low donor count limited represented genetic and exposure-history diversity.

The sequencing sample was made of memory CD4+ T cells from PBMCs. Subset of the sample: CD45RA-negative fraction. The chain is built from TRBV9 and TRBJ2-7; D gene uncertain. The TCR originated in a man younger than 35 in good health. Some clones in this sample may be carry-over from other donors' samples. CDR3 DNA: TGTGCCAGCAGCGCCTTATCCACTTCCTACGAGCAGTACTTC. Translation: CASSALSTSYEQYF.